The 29 T cell receptor beta chains below were found in one sample sequenced in a study of CD8+ T cells in alopecia areata. Isolated RNA was reverse transcribed into cDNA used as the sequencing template. Profiled with immunoSEQ multiplex PCR; TCRdb holds only in-frame clones, not every one. The table lists 50,000 to 65,000 clones, about half of them singletons. Indicated treatment: oral pan-JAK inhibitor, 5-10 mg twice daily. Sample: CD8+ T cells sorted from blood, taken around week 36, from a patient treated with tofacitinib. The receptors come from a human donor with alopecia areata.

This clone was observed a handful of times. In nucleotides, the CDR3 is TGTGCCAGCAGTTTCCGCGATGAGCAGTTCTTC. Translation: CASSFRDEQFF. This chain links TRBV27 with TRBJ2-1; D not resolved. In germline, CDR1 is MNHEY, CDR2 SMNVEV (reference sequence). With 3 bases removed from V and 8 bases from J, the gap between germline ends came to 5 bases. The CDR3 sequence is 11 residues long.

The V and J genes are TRBV28 and TRBJ1-1, with no clear D. Germline V gene data show CDR1 as MDHEN and CDR2 as SYDVKM. The V end was cut by 5 bases, the J end by 0 bases, with 4 bases between. The CDR3 is 12 amino acids. CDR3 in amino acids: CASSLMNTEAFF. DNA for the CDR3: TGTGCCAGCAGTCTTATGAACACTGAAGCTTTCTTT.

The V gene is TRBV19, the J gene TRBJ2-2, with D uncertain. CDR3 length: 10 residues. Per the germline V gene, CDR1 is LNHDA and CDR2 is SQIVND (reference sequence). The CDR3 spells CATQSGELFF. Here the CDR3 DNA reads TGTGCGACCCAGTCCGGGGAGCTGTTTTTT.

This clone is a singleton in its sample. V usage is TRBV5-1 and J usage is TRBJ2-7; TRBD1 aligns across 8 bases. V trimming: 4 bases; J trimming: 1 base; junction bases outside the gene matches: 13. The germline gives CDR1 SGHRS, CDR2 YFSETQ. The CDR3 length is 17 residues. Written as DNA, the CDR3 is TGCGCCAGCAGCGAGGGGACAGGCCGTGAACGGTCCTACGAGCAGTACTTC. It specifies CASSEGTGRERSYEQYF.

The chain links TRBV5-1 to TRBJ2-7; D is tentatively TRBD1 or TRBD2 (5 bases each). Looked up from germline, CDR1 is SGHRS and CDR2 is YFSETQ. The CDR3 runs 12 residues. With 0 bases removed from V and 6 bases from J, the gap between germline ends came to 7 bases. The CDR3 protein is CASSLGDGEQYF. In DNA form, the CDR3 reads TGCGCCAGCAGCTTGGGGGACGGCGAGCAGTACTTC.

The rearrangement links TRBV27 to TRBJ1-5, with D maybe TRBD1 (5 bases). The V and J ends lost 3 bases and 1 base respectively, with 7 bases between them. Germline values: CDR1 MNHEY, CDR2 SMNVEV (reference sequence). The CDR3 sequence is 14 residues long. CDR3 sequence: CASSLGPSNQPQHF. The CDR3 nucleotides are TGTGCCAGCAGTTTGGGGCCGAGCAATCAGCCCCAGCATTTT.

The chain employs TRBV30 and TRBJ2-2; tentatively, D is TRBD1 (5 bases). The CDR3 covers 13 residues. Looked up from germline, CDR1 is GTSNPN and CDR2 is SVGIG (reference sequence). The germline V and J ends were trimmed by 7 bases and 2 bases, with 11 bases remaining between them. The CDR3 sequence: CALRTPNTGELFF. In DNA, the CDR3 is TGTGCCTTAAGGACACCAAACACCGGGGAGCTGTTTTTT.

The V call is TRBV30, the J call TRBJ2-7; D not resolved. Trimming removed 0 bases from V and 6 bases from J, with 9 bases in between. Germline CDR1 GTSNPN, CDR2 SVGIG (reference sequence). The CDR3 is made up of 12 amino acids. CDR3 coding DNA: TGTGCCTGGAGTGTTGGGTCGGTCGAGCAGTACTTC. Protein product: CAWSVGSVEQYF.

The chain employs TRBV5-1 and TRBJ1-4, with 10 bases aligning to TRBD1. The CDR3 is 14 amino acids. The ends lost 5 bases at V and 6 bases at J; junction bases unmatched: 4. CDR1 and CDR2 (germline): SGHRS, YFSETQ. The CDR3: CASSPGQGYEKLFF. In DNA, the CDR3 is TGCGCCAGCAGTCCGGGACAGGGGTATGAAAAACTGTTTTTT.

This clone was recorded a few times. The genes are TRBV29-1 and TRBJ2-3; no firm D call. Germline V gives CDR1 SQVTM, CDR2 ANQGSEA. The CDR3 has 14 residues. V shed 1 base and J shed 1 base, with 9 bases lying between them. The CDR3 sequence is CSVEGAPGTDTQYF. The CDR3, as DNA: TGCAGCGTTGAAGGCGCTCCCGGCACAGATACGCAGTATTTT.

The chain carries TRBV9 and TRBJ2-3, with 10 bases aligning to TRBD2. This CDR3 comprises 17 residues. CDR1 SGDLS and CDR2 YYNGEE come from the germline V gene. Trimming cost V 0 bases and J 3 bases; bases outside gene matches: 7. The CDR3 region has the DNA TGTGCCAGCAGCGTAGGCCCTCTAGCGGGAGAGACAGATACGCAGTATTTT. Its protein product is CASSVGPLAGETDTQYF.

This clone occurred a few times. The V and J genes are TRBV9 and TRBJ2-1; D call uncertain. Germline-derived CDR1 and CDR2 are SGDLS and YYNGEE. The germline V and J ends were trimmed by 0 bases and 0 bases, with 10 bases remaining between them. This CDR3 is built from 16 residues. The DNA of the CDR3 is TGTGCCAGCAGCGTAGAGGTGGGCGCCTCCTACAATGAGCAGTTCTTC. This gives the protein CASSVEVGASYNEQFF.

The gene calls are TRBV29-1 and TRBJ1-2; TRBD1 matches 10 bases. This CDR3 has 15 residues. Looked up from germline, CDR1 is SQVTM and CDR2 is ANQGSEA. With V trimmed by 0 bases and J by 3 bases, 4 bases remained unmatched. For the CDR3, the DNA is TGCAGCGTTGAAGACCGACAGGGGGCATACTATGGCTACACCTTC. It encodes CSVEDRQGAYYGYTF.

The chain joins TRBV29-1 to TRBJ2-7, with D tentatively TRBD1 or TRBD2 (7 bases each). V was pared by 3 bases and J by 2 bases, with 17 bases between. The V gene's germline CDR1 is SQVTM and CDR2 ANQGSEA. The CDR3 length is 15 residues. CDR3 DNA sequence: TGCAGCGTTGAGGGGGGAGGGGGCTACCCCTACGAGCAGTACTTC. Translated, it gives CSVEGGGGYPYEQYF.

The rearrangement links TRBV29-1 to TRBJ2-2; possible D gene TRBD2, 6 bases. Germline CDR1 is SQVTM and CDR2 is ANQGSEA. Trimming cost V 8 bases and J 5 bases, with 18 bases left between them. This CDR3 has 14 amino acids. The CDR3 sequence: CSHSGWGETGELFF. The CDR3, as DNA: TGCAGCCACTCTGGCTGGGGGGAAACCGGGGAGCTGTTTTTT.

CDR3 amino acids: CAWSDTRTSGTLYNEQFF. The CDR3 bases are TGTGCCTGGAGTGATACTAGGACTAGCGGGACACTCTACAATGAGCAGTTCTTC. The chain joins TRBV30 to TRBJ2-1, with 12 bases aligning to TRBD2. CDR1 is GTSNPN and CDR2 is SVGIG in the germline V gene (reference sequence). Losses at the gene ends were 1 base for V and 3 bases for J; bases not matched to a gene: 10. The CDR3 extends over 18 amino acids.

The chain couples TRBV25-1 to TRBJ2-7; the match to TRBD1 covers 9 bases. The germline V gene encodes CDR1 MGHDK and CDR2 SYGVNS. The CDR3 loop spans 14 amino acids. V shed 4 bases, J shed 4 bases, and the junction held 5 bases outside the gene matches. In DNA, the CDR3 is TGTGCCAGCAGTGTCGGACAGGGGAAATACGAGCAGTACTTC. It encodes CASSVGQGKYEQYF.

This chain connects TRBV4-1 to TRBJ2-7, with 10 nucleotides matching TRBD2. Germline-derived CDR1 and CDR2 are MGHRA and YSYEKL. This CDR3 spans 13 amino acids. The ends lost 4 bases at V and 5 bases at J; junction bases unmatched: 2. CDR3 sequence: CASSPLAGDEQYF. In DNA, the CDR3 is TGCGCCAGCAGCCCGCTAGCGGGAGACGAGCAGTACTTC.

This clone was recorded a few times. The chain employs TRBV4-1 and TRBJ2-5, with D unresolved. The CDR3 covers 15 residues. Germline assignment: CDR1 MGHRA and CDR2 YSYEKL. Trimming left V 2 bases short and J 4 bases short, with 14 bases between. In DNA, the CDR3 is TGCGCCAGCAGCCAACGAACACGAGGAACAGAGACCCAGTACTTC. Translated: CASSQRTRGTETQYF.

The rearrangement joins TRBV9 to TRBJ2-7; 10 bases align to TRBD2. The CDR3 loop spans 14 amino acids. Germline loops: CDR1 SGDLS, CDR2 YYNGEE. V trimming: 3 bases; J trimming: 3 bases; junction bases outside the gene matches: 3. CDR3 DNA sequence: TGTGCCAGCAGCGATGGGACTAGCGTCTACGAGCAGTACTTC. Amino acids: CASSDGTSVYEQYF. Supplemented by reference TRBV9 and TRBJ2-7, the full variable domain reads DSGVTQTPKHLITATGQRVTLRCSPRSGDLSVYWYQQSLDQGLQFLIQYYNGEERAKGNILERFSAQQFPDLHSELNLSSLELGDSALYFCASSDGTSVYEQYFGPGTRLTVT.

The sample holds a few counts of this clone. This sequence joins TRBV27 and TRBJ2-1, with 7 positions matching TRBD2. CDR1 MNHEY and CDR2 SMNVEV come from the germline V gene (reference sequence). The CDR3 contains 14 residues. V shed 7 bases and J 4 bases; nucleotides not matched to a gene: 7. CDR3 in amino acids: CASTPTAGYNEQFF. CDR3 nucleotides: TGTGCCAGCACCCCCACAGCGGGGTACAATGAGCAGTTCTTC.

This clone was recorded a few times. This chain links TRBV6-1 with TRBJ2-3, with TRBD2 identical over 9 bases. Germline V gene data show CDR1 as MNHNS and CDR2 as SASEGT. V gave up 0 bases and J gave up 3 bases; unmatched junction bases: 4. This CDR3 spans 16 amino acids. The CDR3, as DNA: TGTGCCAGCAGTGAAGCTAGCGGGGGAGGAACAGATACGCAGTATTTT. It specifies CASSEASGGGTDTQYF.

V and J are TRBV15 and TRBJ1-1; 7 bases fit TRBD1. The germline V gene has CDR1 LNHNV and CDR2 YYDKDF (reference sequence). The CDR3 covers 13 residues. Trimming at V came to 8 bases and at J to 4 bases, leaving 7 bases not matched to a gene. CDR3 in amino acids: CATGDRASTEAFF. CDR3 DNA: TGTGCCACCGGAGACAGGGCCAGCACTGAAGCTTTCTTT.

The V and J genes are TRBV5-1 and TRBJ2-5; 10 positions agree with TRBD2. Germline loops: CDR1 SGHRS, CDR2 YFSETQ. The CDR3 length is 15 residues. The junction had 7 bases not matched to a gene; V was cut back by 4 bases and J by 4 bases. The CDR3 DNA reads as TGCGCCAGCAGCATCTCTAGCGGGAGTCCAGAGACCCAGTACTTC. Translation: CASSISSGSPETQYF.

The chain links TRBV2 to TRBJ2-4; D is undetermined. This CDR3 has 15 amino acids. Germline CDR1 and CDR2: SNHLY and FYNNEI. V was cut by 3 bases and J by 0 bases, with 9 bases left in between. CDR3: CASSEGTLAKNIQYF. CDR3 coding DNA: TGTGCCAGCAGTGAGGGAACCCTAGCCAAAAACATTCAGTACTTC.

The chain links TRBV7-9 to TRBJ2-2, with 10 bases that match TRBD1. The CDR3 loop spans 15 amino acids. V gave up 6 bases and J gave up 4 bases; unmatched junction bases: 5. The germline V gene encodes CDR1 SEHNR and CDR2 FQNEAQ (reference sequence). Here the CDR3 reads CASRAGTGVTGELFF. CDR3 coding DNA: TGTGCCAGCAGAGCCGGGACAGGGGTCACCGGGGAGCTGTTTTTT. Based on the CDR3 plus reference TRBV7-9 and TRBJ2-2, the full variable domain is DTGVSQNPRHKITKRGQNVTFRCDPISEHNRLYWYRQTLGQGPEFLTYFQNEAQLEKSRLLSDRFSAERPKGSFSTLEIQRTEQGDSAMYLCASRAGTGVTGELFFGEGSRLTVL.

The J gene is TRBJ1-5, the V gene TRBV6-1; D unresolved. This CDR3 is 12 amino acids long. V dropped 7 bases and J dropped 3 bases, with 7 bases sitting between them. CDR1 is MNHNS, CDR2 SASEGT, per germline. CDR3 DNA: TGTGCCAGCAAGGATGACAATCAGCCCCAGCATTTT. Residues: CASKDDNQPQHF.

This chain joins TRBV29-1 and TRBJ2-1, with TRBD2 matching 13 bases. V gave up 4 bases and J gave up 4 bases; unmatched junction bases: 1. CDR3 length equals 14 residues. The germline CDR1 and CDR2 sequences are SQVTM and ANQGSEA. CDR3 protein: CSVGTSGGYNEQFF. DNA of the CDR3: TGCAGCGTTGGGACTAGCGGGGGTTACAATGAGCAGTTCTTC.

The chain combines TRBV11-2 with TRBJ2-7; 9 nucleotides align to TRBD2. The length of the CDR3 is 16 residues. Trimming removed 7 bases from V and 3 bases from J; junction bases left unmatched: 13. CDR1 is SGHAT and CDR2 is FQNNGV in the germline V gene. The CDR3 region is CASISGAASGNYEQYF. CDR3 DNA sequence: TGTGCCAGCATCAGCGGGGCGGCTAGCGGGAACTACGAGCAGTACTTC.